The present TCR beta chain was sequenced within a study of metastatic and nonmetastatic thyroid tumors. Study information: Repertoires from blood and tumor or nodule tissue of malignant and benign thyroid patients were compared.

Before thyroid surgery, none of the patients had received any treatment. The germline CDR1 and CDR2 sequences are SNHLY and FYNNEI. The CDR3 has 13 amino acids. Trimming stripped 5 bases from V and 1 base from J, with 9 bases between. This clone was recorded many times. In the original processing: A distant-metastasis classifier for papillary thyroid cancer was built using CDR3 differences across clinicopathological groups. TCRdb re-called the PCR reads through MiXCR. It is TCRdb's table, rather than the study itself, that gives the V and J calls and clone size. The repertoire holds about 24,000 clones, with more than 15% as singletons.

The origin of this receptor is a male donor with papillary thyroid cancer or a benign thyroid nodule (not recorded which). Some clones in this sample may be carry-over from other donors' samples. V is TRBV2 and J is TRBJ2-7; D could derive from TRBD1 or TRBD2 (5 bases each). The sequencing sample was made of blood. CDR3 in DNA: TGTGCCAGCAGTAGGGACGGGTCCTACGAGCAGTACTTC. Translated, it gives CASSRDGSYEQYF.